One and the same sample provided the 20 T cell receptor beta chains below, sequenced in a study of blood T cell repertoires in COVID-19. Data came from immunoSEQ multiplex PCR; TCRdb stores just in-frame clones and leaves some out. The sample shows about 87,000 clones, roughly 82% of them seen only once. The specimen sequenced was peripheral blood. These receptors were obtained from a human donor in a cohort sampled during active COVID-19.

This clone was recorded once. The V and J genes are TRBV28 and TRBJ1-1; the match to TRBD1 covers 8 bases. With 6 bases clipped from V and 4 bases from J, the junction kept 10 bases outside the gene matches. CDR1 MDHEN and CDR2 SYDVKM come from the germline V gene. The CDR3 totals 15 residues. The CDR3 DNA follows: TGTGCCAGCAGCCCTCCGGACAGGGTAGGCACTGAAGCTTTCTTT. It encodes CASSPPDRVGTEAFF.

V is TRBV19 and J is TRBJ2-6; D is unclear. Trimming pared 3 bases from V and 4 bases from J, leaving 4 bases between. Per germline, CDR1 LNHDA and CDR2 SQIVND (reference sequence). The length of the CDR3 is 13 residues. Here the CDR3 reads CASSISGANVLTF. Written as DNA, the CDR3 is TGTGCCAGTAGTATCTCGGGGGCCAACGTCCTGACTTTC. The variable domain in full, with the rest retrieved from reference TRBV19 and TRBJ2-6, is DGGITQSPKYLFRKEGQNVTLSCEQNLNHDAMYWYRQDPGQGLRLIYYSQIVNDFQKGDIAEGYSVSREKKESFPLTVTSAQKNPTAFYLCASSISGANVLTFGAGSRLTVL.

In DNA, the CDR3 is TGTGCCAGCAGCCAGGAACCGGGACTAGCGGGACATGAGCAGTTCTTC. Translating gives CASSQEPGLAGHEQFF. The chain is built from TRBV4-2 and TRBJ2-1; 13 bases map to TRBD2. Germline CDR1 reads LGHNA; CDR2 reads YNFKEQ. The CDR3 runs 16 residues. Losses at the gene ends were 3 bases for V and 8 bases for J; bases not matched to a gene: 7.

The CDR3 nucleotides are TGTGCCACCAGCACCCGGAGCGGCTCCTACAATGAGCAGTTCTTC. Translating gives CATSTRSGSYNEQFF. The V call is TRBV15, the J call TRBJ2-1; TRBD2 might be the D (5 bases). The germline V gene has CDR1 LNHNV and CDR2 YYDKDF (reference sequence). This CDR3 contains 15 residues. The V gene lost 4 bases and the J gene lost 0 bases, with 10 bases spanning the gap.

The V call is TRBV27, the J call TRBJ1-1; 10 bases are a match to TRBD1. The CDR3 contains 18 residues. V dropped 4 bases and J dropped 0; count of bases not matched to a gene: 11. Germline CDR1 is MNHEY and CDR2 is SMNVEV (reference sequence). CDR3 nucleotide sequence: TGTGCCAGCAGTTCCGGGACAGGGGCCTTTCGGGTGAACACTGAAGCTTTCTTT. Its protein product is CASSSGTGAFRVNTEAFF.

This clone has just a few counts. The chain couples TRBV5-6 to TRBJ1-5; 11 nucleotides agree with TRBD1. The CDR3 loop spans 16 amino acids. J was trimmed by 5 bases and V by 4 bases; bases with no gene match: 8. Germline V gene lookup returns CDR1 SGHDT and CDR2 YYEEEE. CDR3 bases: TGTGCCAGCAGCAGAGGGACAGGGGGTCGGGATCAGCCCCAGCATTTT. This encodes CASSRGTGGRDQPQHF.

The V call is TRBV7-3, the J call TRBJ2-3; 8 bases are shared with TRBD2. The length of the CDR3 is 16 residues. Trimming at V came to 5 bases and at J to 3 bases, leaving 10 bases not matched to a gene. Germline CDR1 is SGHTA and CDR2 is FQGTGA. This CDR3 is CASSLNPGGVTDTQYF. Written as DNA, the CDR3 is TGTGCCAGCAGCCTAAATCCGGGAGGGGTGACAGATACGCAGTATTTT.

On this clone: The junction departs from the called germline gene at one end, perhaps through a read error. The chain uses TRBV6-4 and TRBJ2-5; weak D call: TRBD1 (6 bases). This CDR3 contains 11 residues. Germline-derived CDR1 and CDR2 are MRHNA and SNTAGT. CDR3 sequence (DNA): TGTGCCAGCAGTGGCCCCTCCGGGGACAACTTC. Protein sequence: CASSGPSGDNF.

The chain employs TRBV7-3 and TRBJ2-1; 10 bases line up with TRBD2. CDR1 is SGHTA and CDR2 is FQGTGA in the germline V gene. The CDR3 consists of 16 residues. V was clipped by 0 bases and J by 3 bases; unmatched bases: 2. The CDR3 DNA reads TGTGCCAGCAGCTTAACTGGACTAGCGGACTACAATGAGCAGTTCTTC. Translation: CASSLTGLADYNEQFF.

The chain couples TRBV7-2 to TRBJ1-2; the D gene is possibly TRBD1 (6 bases). V was clipped by 5 bases and J by 7 bases, with 14 bases between them. The CDR3 spans 13 residues. Looked up from germline, CDR1 is SGHTA and CDR2 is FQGNSA. CDR3 protein: CASSLDRTGGYTF. The CDR3 coding sequence is TGTGCCAGCAGCCTCGACAGGACGGGTGGCTACACCTTC.

The chain is built from TRBV9 and TRBJ1-3; unclear D gene. The germline V and J ends were trimmed by 0 bases and 0 bases, with 7 bases remaining between them. This CDR3 contains 15 residues. Germline lookup yields CDR1 SGDLS and CDR2 YYNGEE. The CDR3 nucleotides read TGTGCCAGCAGCGTAGACGGGTACTCTGGAAACACCATATATTTT. It is translated as CASSVDGYSGNTIYF.

This rearrangement joins TRBV24-1 to TRBJ2-2; TRBD1 aligns across 7 bases. There are 13 residues in the CDR3. The germline CDR1 and CDR2 sequences are KGHDR and SFDVKD. The J segment lost 6 bases and the V segment lost 10 bases, leaving 7 bases of the junction unmatched. The DNA of the CDR3 is TGTGCCACTCAGGGACAGCTCCCCGGGGAGCTGTTTTTT. This encodes CATQGQLPGELFF.

The chain employs TRBV7-2 and TRBJ1-5; the D gene is possibly TRBD1 (6 bases). This CDR3 is 14 amino acids long. Germline values: CDR1 SGHTA, CDR2 FQGNSA. V was shortened by 4 bases and J by 4 bases, with 11 bases between the two germline ends. For the CDR3, the DNA is TGTGCCAGCAGCTCCAGGACAGAAAATCAGCCCCAGCATTTT. Amino acid sequence: CASSSRTENQPQHF. The complete variable domain, with remaining parts taken from reference TRBV7-2 and TRBJ1-5, reads GAGVSQSPSNKVTEKGKDVELRCDPISGHTALYWYRQSLGQGLEFLIYFQGNSAPDKSGLPSDRFSAERTGGSVSTLTIQRTQQEDSAVYLCASSSRTENQPQHFGDGTRLSIL.

The J gene is TRBJ2-1, the V gene TRBV18; a weak D match, TRBD1 (6 bases). The CDR3 has 18 residues. Germline V lookup: CDR1 KGHSH, CDR2 LQKENI. Trimming stripped 1 base from V and 1 base from J, with 17 bases between. CDR3 sequence: CASSPRPAGAQSYNEQFF. CDR3 nucleotides: TGTGCCAGCTCACCACGCCCTGCAGGGGCTCAGTCCTACAATGAGCAGTTCTTC.

Here the CDR3 DNA reads TGTGCCAGCAGCACAACCGGGACAGGGGTAGGAGAGACCCAGTACTTC. Translating gives CASSTTGTGVGETQYF. This chain connects TRBV21-1 to TRBJ2-5; TRBD1, as called in the table, went unchecked against the DNA. TRBV21-1 is assigned pseudogene status. The length of the CDR3 is 16 residues.

The CDR3 nucleotides are TGTGCCAGCAGCTTGAGGGACACGGTTTTCCCCCTCCACTTT. This sequence encodes CASSLRDTVFPLHF. The chain joins TRBV5-8 to TRBJ1-6, with a weak D call TRBD1 (6 bases). CDR3 length: 14 residues. V lost 1 base to trimming and J lost 13 bases, with 15 bases between them. The V gene's germline CDR1 is SGHTS and CDR2 YDEGEE.

The chain has TRBV6-7 and TRBJ1-1; a possible D gene is TRBD1 (5 bases). TRBV6-7 falls under the ORF class, with uncertain function. The CDR3 contains 15 residues. Deletions cut 7 bases from V and 1 base from J, with 16 bases between. The CDR3 sequence is CASTRRQGTNTEAFF. CDR3 DNA sequence: TGTGCCAGCACCCGACGCCAGGGAACGAACACTGAAGCTTTCTTT.

V gene TRBV3-1 (or the pseudogene TRBV3-2) combines with J gene TRBJ2-3; 15 nucleotides agree with TRBD2. CDR1 is LGHDT, CDR2 YNNKEL, per germline (reference sequence). V lost 2 bases and J lost 8; bases outside the gene matches: 17. This CDR3 region has 20 residues. CDR3 sequence: CASSQLLPGLAGGRSPTQYF. Written as DNA, the CDR3 is TGTGCCAGCAGCCAACTTCTGCCGGGACTAGCGGGGGGCCGTTCCCCTACGCAGTATTTT.

The chain recombines TRBV7-3 with TRBJ2-2, with TRBD1 matching over 12 bases. Germline V gene data show CDR1 as SGHTA and CDR2 as FQGTGA. The CDR3 is 17 residues long. V lost 2 bases, J lost 4 bases, and 5 bases stayed unmatched. CDR3 protein: CASSLWGQGAGTGELFF. CDR3 DNA: TGTGCCAGCAGCTTATGGGGACAGGGGGCCGGCACCGGGGAGCTGTTTTTT.

The rearrangement joins TRBV5-6 to TRBJ1-2, with D perhaps matching TRBD1 (5 bases). CDR3 length: 12 residues. V dropped 5 bases and J dropped 5 bases, with 10 bases sitting between them. CDR1 SGHDT and CDR2 YYEEEE come from the germline V gene. The CDR3 coding sequence is TGTGCCAGCAGTCTAGGGGCTTATGGCTACACCTTC. Protein: CASSLGAYGYTF.